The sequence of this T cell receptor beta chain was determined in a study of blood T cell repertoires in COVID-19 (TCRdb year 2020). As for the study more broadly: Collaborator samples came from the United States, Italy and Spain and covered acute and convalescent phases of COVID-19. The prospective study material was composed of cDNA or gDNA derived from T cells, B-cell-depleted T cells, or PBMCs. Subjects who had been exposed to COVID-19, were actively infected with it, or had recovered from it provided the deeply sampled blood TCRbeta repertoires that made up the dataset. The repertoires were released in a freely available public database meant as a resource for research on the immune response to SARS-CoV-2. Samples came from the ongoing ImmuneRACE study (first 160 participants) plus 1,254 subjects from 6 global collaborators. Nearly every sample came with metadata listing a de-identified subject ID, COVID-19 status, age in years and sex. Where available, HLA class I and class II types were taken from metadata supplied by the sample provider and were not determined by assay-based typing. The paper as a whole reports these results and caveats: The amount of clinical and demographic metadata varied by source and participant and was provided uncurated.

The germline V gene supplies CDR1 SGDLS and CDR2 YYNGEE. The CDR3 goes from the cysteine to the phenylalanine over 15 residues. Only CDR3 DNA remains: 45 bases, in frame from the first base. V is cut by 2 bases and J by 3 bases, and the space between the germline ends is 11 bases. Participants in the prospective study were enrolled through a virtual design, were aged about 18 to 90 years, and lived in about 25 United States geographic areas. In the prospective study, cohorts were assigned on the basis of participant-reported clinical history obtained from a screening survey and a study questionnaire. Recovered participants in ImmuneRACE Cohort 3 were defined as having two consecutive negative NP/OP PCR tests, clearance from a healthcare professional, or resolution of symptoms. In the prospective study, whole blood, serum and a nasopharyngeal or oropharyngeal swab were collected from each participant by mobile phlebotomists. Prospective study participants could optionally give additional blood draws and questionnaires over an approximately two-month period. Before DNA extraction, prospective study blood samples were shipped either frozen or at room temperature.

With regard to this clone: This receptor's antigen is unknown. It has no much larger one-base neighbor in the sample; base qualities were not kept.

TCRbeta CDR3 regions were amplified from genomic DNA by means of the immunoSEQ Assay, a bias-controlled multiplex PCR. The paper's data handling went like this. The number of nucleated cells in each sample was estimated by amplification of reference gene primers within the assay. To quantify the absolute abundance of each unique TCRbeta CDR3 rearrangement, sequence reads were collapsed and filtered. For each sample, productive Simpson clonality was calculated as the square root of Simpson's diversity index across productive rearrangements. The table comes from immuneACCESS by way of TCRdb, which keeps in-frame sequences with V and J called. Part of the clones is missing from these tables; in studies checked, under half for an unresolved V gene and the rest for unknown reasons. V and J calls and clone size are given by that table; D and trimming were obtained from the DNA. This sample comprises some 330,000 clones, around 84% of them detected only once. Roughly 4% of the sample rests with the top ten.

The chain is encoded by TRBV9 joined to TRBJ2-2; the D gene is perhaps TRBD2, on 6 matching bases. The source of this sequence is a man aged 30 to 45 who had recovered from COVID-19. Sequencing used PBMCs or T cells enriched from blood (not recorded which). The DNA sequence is TGTGCCAGCAGCGTGGAGGGAAGAGACACCGGGGAGCTGTTTTTT. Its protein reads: CASSVEGRDTGELFF.